Sequencing of this TCR delta chain was carried out in a study of γδ T cells in repeated Plasmodium falciparum infection. Study-level information: Malian children with intense seasonal malaria exposure were compared with matched Australian children.

This clone showed up many times. The antigen is not known. The TCRdb record carries a much larger clone's protein, which differs from this DNA's translation at residue 14; a read error is the likely cause, and the protein listed here is the DNA translation. In germline, CDR1 is GEAIGNYY, CDR2 EKD. The V gene end was trimmed by 3 bases and the J gene end by 3 bases; junction bases not matched to a gene: 21. CDR3 length: 20 residues. TCRdb re-called clones from the multiplex PCR reads via CATT. The sample records 75,000 to 100,000 delta-chain clones, roughly 1.4% being singletons. Flow sorting of PBMC yielded separate Vgamma9/Vdelta2+ and Vdelta2-negative gammadelta T cell populations for bulk repertoire analysis. Overall study results and limits: Over time and infection, Vgamma9/Vdelta2+ repertoires remained highly stable and polyclonal. Vdelta2-negative gammadelta repertoires appeared less diverse and less shared in Malian than Australian children.

This TCR was sampled from a pool of human donors (malaria-infected and uninfected, not separated). The V call is TRDV2, the J call TRDJ1; TRDD3 agrees at 10 bases. TCRdb offers no J gene call, so here the DNA was matched to germline to obtain one. The sample comprised gamma-delta T cells from blood. The CDR3 DNA reads TGTGCCTGTGACCCAATCAGCGGCGGGGGGATACGCGAATCGGCCGATAAACTCATCTTT. It yields the protein CACDPISGGGIRESADKLIF.